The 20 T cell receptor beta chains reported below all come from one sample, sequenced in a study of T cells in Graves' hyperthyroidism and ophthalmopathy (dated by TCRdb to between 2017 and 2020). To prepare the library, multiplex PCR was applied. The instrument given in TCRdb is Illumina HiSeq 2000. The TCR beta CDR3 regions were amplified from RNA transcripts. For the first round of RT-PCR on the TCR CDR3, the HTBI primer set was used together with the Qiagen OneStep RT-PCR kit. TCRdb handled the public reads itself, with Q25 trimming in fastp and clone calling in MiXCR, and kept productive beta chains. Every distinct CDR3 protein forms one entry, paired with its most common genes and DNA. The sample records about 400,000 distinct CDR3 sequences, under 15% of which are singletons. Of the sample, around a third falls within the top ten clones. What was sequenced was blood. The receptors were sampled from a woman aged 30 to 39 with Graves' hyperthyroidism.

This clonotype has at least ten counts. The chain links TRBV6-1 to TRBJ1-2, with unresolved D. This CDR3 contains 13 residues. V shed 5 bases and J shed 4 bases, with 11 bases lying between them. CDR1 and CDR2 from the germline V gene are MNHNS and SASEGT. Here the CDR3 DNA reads TGTGCCAGCAGTCGAGAGCAGAGCTATGGCTACACCTTC. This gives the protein CASSREQSYGYTF.

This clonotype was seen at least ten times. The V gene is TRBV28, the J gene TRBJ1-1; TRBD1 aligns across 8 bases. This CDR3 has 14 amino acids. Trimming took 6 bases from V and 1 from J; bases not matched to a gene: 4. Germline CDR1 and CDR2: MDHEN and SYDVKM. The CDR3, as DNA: TGTGCCAGCAGCTCCGGGACAGGGAACACTGAAGCTTTCTTT. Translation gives CASSSGTGNTEAFF.

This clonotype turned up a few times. CDR3 in DNA: TGTGCCAGCAGCTTATGGGGGACAGGGGTTGGCTATGGCTACACCTTC. Encoded protein: CASSLWGTGVGYGYTF. This chain joins TRBV7-9 and TRBJ1-2, with 10 nucleotides matching TRBD1. This CDR3 has 16 amino acids. The ends lost 2 bases at V and 4 bases at J; junction bases unmatched: 7. Germline CDR1 reads SEHNR; CDR2 reads FQNEAQ (reference sequence).

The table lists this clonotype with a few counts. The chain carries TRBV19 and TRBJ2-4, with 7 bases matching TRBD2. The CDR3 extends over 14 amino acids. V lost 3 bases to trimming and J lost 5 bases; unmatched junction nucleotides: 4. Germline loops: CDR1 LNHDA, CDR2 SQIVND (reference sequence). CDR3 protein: CASSMGLAENIQYF. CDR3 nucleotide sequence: TGTGCCAGTAGTATGGGGCTAGCGGAAAACATTCAGTACTTC.

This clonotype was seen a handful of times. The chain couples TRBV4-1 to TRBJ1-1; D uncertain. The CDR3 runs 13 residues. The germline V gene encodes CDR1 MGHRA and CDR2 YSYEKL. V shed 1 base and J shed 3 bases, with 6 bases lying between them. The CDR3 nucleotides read TGCGCCAGCAGCCAAGGAAGAGACACTGAAGCTTTCTTT. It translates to CASSQGRDTEAFF.

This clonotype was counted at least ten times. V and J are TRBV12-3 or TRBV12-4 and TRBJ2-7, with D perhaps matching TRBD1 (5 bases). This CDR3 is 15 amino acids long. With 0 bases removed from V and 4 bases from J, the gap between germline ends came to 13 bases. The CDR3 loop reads CASSLAVGVGYEQYF. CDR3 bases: TGTGCCAGCAGTTTAGCGGTAGGGGTTGGGTACGAGCAGTACTTC.

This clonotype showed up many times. CDR3 coding DNA: TGTGCCAGCAGTTTAGATGGCGGGGGGGGGAGAGACTACGAGCAGTACTTC. Its protein product is CASSLDGGGGRDYEQYF. The rearrangement joins TRBV28 to TRBJ2-7, with 9 nucleotides matching TRBD2. V lost 2 bases to trimming and J lost 3 bases; unmatched junction nucleotides: 11. Per germline, CDR1 MDHEN and CDR2 SYDVKM. The CDR3 has 17 amino acids. The full variable domain, with the rest looked up from reference TRBV28 and TRBJ2-7, is DVKVTQSSRYLVKRTGEKVFLECVQDMDHENMFWYRQDPGLGLRLIYFSYDVKMKEKGDIPEGYSVSREKKERFSLILESASTNQTSMYLCASSLDGGGGRDYEQYFGPGTRLTVT.

This CDR3 reads CASSLWTAQETQYF. The CDR3 nucleotides are TGTGCCAGCAGCCTATGGACAGCCCAAGAGACCCAGTACTTC. This chain links TRBV13 with TRBJ2-5; D may be TRBD1 (6 bases). The ends were cut back, 5 bases at V and 1 base at J, with 11 bases in the middle. Germline V lookup: CDR1 PRHDT, CDR2 FYEKMQ (reference sequence). The length of the CDR3 is 14 residues.

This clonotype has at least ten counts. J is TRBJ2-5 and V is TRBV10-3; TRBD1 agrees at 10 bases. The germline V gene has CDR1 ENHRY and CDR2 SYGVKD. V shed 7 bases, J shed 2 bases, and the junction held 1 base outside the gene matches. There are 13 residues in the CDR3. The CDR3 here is CAIKDRGQETQYF. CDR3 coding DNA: TGTGCCATCAAGGACAGGGGGCAAGAGACCCAGTACTTC.

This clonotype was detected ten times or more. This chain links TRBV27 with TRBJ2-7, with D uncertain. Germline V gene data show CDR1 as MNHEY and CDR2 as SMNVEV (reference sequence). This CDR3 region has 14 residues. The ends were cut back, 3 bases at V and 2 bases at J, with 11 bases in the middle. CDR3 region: CASSFSGRTYEQYF. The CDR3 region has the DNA TGTGCCAGCAGTTTCTCGGGTCGTACCTACGAGCAGTACTTC.

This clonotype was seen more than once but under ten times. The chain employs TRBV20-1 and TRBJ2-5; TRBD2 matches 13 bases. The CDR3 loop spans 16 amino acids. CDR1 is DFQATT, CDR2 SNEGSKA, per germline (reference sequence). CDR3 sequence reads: CSAIMLLAGGGETQYF. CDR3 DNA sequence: TGCAGCGCCATTATGTTACTAGCGGGAGGGGGAGAGACCCAGTACTTC.

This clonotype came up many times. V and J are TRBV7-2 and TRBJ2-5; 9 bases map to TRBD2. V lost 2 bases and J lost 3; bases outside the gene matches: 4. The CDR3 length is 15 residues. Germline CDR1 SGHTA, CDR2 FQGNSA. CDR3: CASSLPVAGEETQYF. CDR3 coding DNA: TGTGCCAGCAGCTTACCCGTAGCGGGAGAAGAGACCCAGTACTTC.

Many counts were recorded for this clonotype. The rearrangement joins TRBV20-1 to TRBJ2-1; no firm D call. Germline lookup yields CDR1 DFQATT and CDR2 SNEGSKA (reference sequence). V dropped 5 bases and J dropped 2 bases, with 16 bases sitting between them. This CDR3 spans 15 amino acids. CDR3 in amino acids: CSAAEGRRAYNEQFF. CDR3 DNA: TGCAGTGCTGCAGAAGGACGTCGGGCCTACAATGAGCAGTTCTTC.

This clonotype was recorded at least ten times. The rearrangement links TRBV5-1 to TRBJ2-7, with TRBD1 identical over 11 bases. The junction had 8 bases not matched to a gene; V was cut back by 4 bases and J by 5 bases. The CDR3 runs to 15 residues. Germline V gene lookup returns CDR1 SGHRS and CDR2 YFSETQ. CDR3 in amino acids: CASSGGGQGANEQYF. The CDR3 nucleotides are TGCGCCAGCAGCGGGGGTGGACAGGGGGCAAACGAGCAGTACTTC.

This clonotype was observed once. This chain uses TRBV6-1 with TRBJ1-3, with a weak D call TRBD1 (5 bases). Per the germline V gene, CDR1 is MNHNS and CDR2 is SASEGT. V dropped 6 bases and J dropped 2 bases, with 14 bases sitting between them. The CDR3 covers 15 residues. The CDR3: CASSRGLQAGNTIYF. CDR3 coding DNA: TGTGCCAGCAGCCGAGGGTTACAGGCTGGAAACACCATATATTTT.

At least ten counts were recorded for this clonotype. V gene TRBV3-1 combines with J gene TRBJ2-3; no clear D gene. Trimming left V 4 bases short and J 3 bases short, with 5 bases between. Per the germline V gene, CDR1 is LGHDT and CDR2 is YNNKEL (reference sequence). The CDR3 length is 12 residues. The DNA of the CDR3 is TGTGCCAGCAGCCGTAATACAGATACGCAGTATTTT. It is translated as CASSRNTDTQYF.

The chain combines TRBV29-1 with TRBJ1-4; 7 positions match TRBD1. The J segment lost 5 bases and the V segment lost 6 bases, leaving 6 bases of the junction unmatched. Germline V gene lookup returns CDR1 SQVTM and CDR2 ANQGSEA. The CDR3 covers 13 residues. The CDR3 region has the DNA TGCAGCGTGGCCGGGACAGTGAATGAAAAACTGTTTTTT. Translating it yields CSVAGTVNEKLFF. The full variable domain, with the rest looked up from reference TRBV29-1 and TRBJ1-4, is SAVISQKPSRDICQRGTSLTIQCQVDSQVTMMFWYRQQPGQSLTLIATANQGSEATYESGFVIDKFPISRPNLTFSTLTVSNMSPEDSSIYLCSVAGTVNEKLFFGSGTQLSVL.

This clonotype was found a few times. This chain's CDR3 is CASSLVGTSGETQYF. DNA of the CDR3: TGTGCCAGCAGCTTAGTCGGGACTAGCGGAGAGACCCAGTACTTC. The chain is built from TRBV7-9 and TRBJ2-5; 11 nucleotides align to TRBD2. V dropped 1 base and J dropped 4; count of bases not matched to a gene: 2. CDR3 length equals 15 residues. Germline lookup yields CDR1 SEHNR and CDR2 FQNEAQ (reference sequence).

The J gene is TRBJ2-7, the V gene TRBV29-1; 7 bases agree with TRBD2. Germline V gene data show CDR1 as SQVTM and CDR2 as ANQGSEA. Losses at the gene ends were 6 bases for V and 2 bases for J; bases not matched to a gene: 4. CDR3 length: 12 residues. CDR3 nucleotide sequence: TGCAGCGTCCTAGCGGCCCCCTACGAGCAGTACTTC. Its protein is CSVLAAPYEQYF.

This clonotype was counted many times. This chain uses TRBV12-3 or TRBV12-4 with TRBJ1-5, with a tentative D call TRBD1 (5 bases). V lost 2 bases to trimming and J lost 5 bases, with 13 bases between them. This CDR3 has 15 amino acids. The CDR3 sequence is CASSLQRGMDQPQHF. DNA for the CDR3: TGTGCCAGCAGTTTACAAAGGGGAATGGATCAGCCCCAGCATTTT.